What follows are 29 T cell receptor beta chains derived from one specimen sequenced in a study of PD-1 blockade in classical Hodgkin lymphoma. With no exception, relapse followed autologous stem cell transplantation in all patients, and brentuximab vedotin exposure varied. Investigators obtained CD8+ T cells from thawed PBMCs by magnetic negative selection. Sequencing was performed with immunoSEQ multiplex PCR; in TCRdb, only in-frame clones are kept and a portion is missing. This table holds about 5,000 clones, approximately 83% found once. The sequences come from CD8+ T cells from blood, collected at baseline. All receptors derive from a human donor with classical Hodgkin lymphoma.

About this clone itself: An end of the junction does not agree with germline; a read error may underlie this. The sample has other DNA sequences that encode this CDR3 too. The chain links TRBV13 to TRBJ1-4; D is perhaps TRBD1 (5 bases). Germline CDR1 PRHDT, CDR2 FYEKMQ (reference sequence). The CDR3 totals 13 residues. The CDR3 spells CASRGRLDEKLFF. The CDR3 bases are TGTGCCAGCAGGGGGCGGCTGGATGAAAAGCTGTTTTTT.

The chain uses TRBV5-6 and TRBJ1-3; the D is unclear. The CDR3 contains 13 residues. Per the germline V gene, CDR1 is SGHDT and CDR2 is YYEEEE. Between the trimmed V and J ends, which lost 3 bases and 0 bases, there was a span of 4 bases. Here the CDR3 DNA reads TGTGCCAGCAGCTCGACCTCTGGAAACACCATATATTTT. Its protein product is CASSSTSGNTIYF.

This clone has just one count. The J gene is TRBJ2-2, the V gene TRBV29-1, with a tentative D call TRBD1 (6 bases). This CDR3 is 14 amino acids long. Germline V gene lookup returns CDR1 SQVTM and CDR2 ANQGSEA. Trimming cost V 4 bases and J 6 bases, with 15 bases left between them. CDR3 residues: CSVGGQGRAGELFF. In nucleotides, the CDR3 is TGCAGCGTTGGGGGGCAGGGTAGGGCCGGGGAGCTGTTTTTT.

This rearrangement joins TRBV5-5 to TRBJ1-3; 8 positions agree with TRBD1. This CDR3 comprises 15 residues. J gave up 2 bases and V 4 bases, and 5 bases lay outside the gene matches. Per germline, CDR1 SGHKS and CDR2 YYEKEE (reference sequence). CDR3 coding DNA: TGTGCCAGCAGCACCCGGGGACAGGCTGGAAACACCATATATTTT. It translates to CASSTRGQAGNTIYF. The full variable domain, rest sourced from reference TRBV5-5 and TRBJ1-3, is DAGVTQSPTHLIKTRGQQVTLRCSPISGHKSVSWYQQVLGQGPQFIFQYYEKEERGRGNFPDRFSARQFPNYSSELNVNALLLGDSALYLCASSTRGQAGNTIYFGEGSWLTVV.

A few counts support this clone. The V call is TRBV25-1, the J call TRBJ1-2; possible D gene TRBD1, 5 bases. Germline-derived CDR1 and CDR2 are MGHDK and SYGVNS. V was clipped by 6 bases and J by 4 bases, with 9 bases between them. This CDR3 spans 12 amino acids. CDR3 coding DNA: TGTGCCAGCAGCGACAGCTTCTATGGCTACACCTTC. Translated: CASSDSFYGYTF.

This sequence joins TRBV7-2 and TRBJ1-6, with TRBD1 identical over 8 bases. In germline, CDR1 is SGHTA, CDR2 FQGNSA. This CDR3 region has 15 residues. The V gene end was trimmed by 6 bases and the J gene end by 4 bases; junction bases not matched to a gene: 5. CDR3 in amino acids: CASRLQGDYNSPLHF. The CDR3 bases are TGTGCCAGCAGACTACAGGGGGATTATAATTCACCCCTCCACTTT.

The chain joins TRBV4-1 to TRBJ1-1; D ambiguous. V was clipped by 4 bases and J by 6 bases, with 18 bases between them. The CDR3 contains 15 residues. The germline CDR1 and CDR2 sequences are MGHRA and YSYEKL. The DNA for the CDR3 is TGCGCCAGCAGCCCAGGAGAAACACTGAAGCCTGAAGCTTTCTTT. Amino acid sequence: CASSPGETLKPEAFF.

The rearrangement joins TRBV4-3 to TRBJ1-3; 8 bases align to TRBD1. This CDR3 region has 17 residues. Germline V gene data show CDR1 as LGHNA and CDR2 as YSLEER. With V trimmed by 4 bases and J by 3 bases, 11 bases remained unmatched. DNA for the CDR3: TGCGCCAGCAGCCTAAGTTTTAAGACAGGGGATGGAAACACCATATATTTT. As protein: CASSLSFKTGDGNTIYF.

This clone showed up just once. The gene calls are TRBV9 and TRBJ2-1, with a possible D match to TRBD2 (6 bases). The CDR3 extends over 15 amino acids. V gave up 0 bases and J gave up 5 bases, with 12 bases separating them. Per the germline V gene, CDR1 is SGDLS and CDR2 is YYNGEE. DNA of the CDR3: TGTGCCAGCAGCGTAGTGGAGGGGCCCGACAATGAGCAGTTCTTC. It specifies CASSVVEGPDNEQFF.

The rearrangement joins TRBV23-1 to TRBJ2-7, with D tentatively TRBD1 (5 bases). TRBV23-1 is classed as an ORF, of uncertain function. The germline V and J ends were trimmed by 7 bases and 3 bases, with 7 bases remaining between them. The length of the CDR3 is 11 residues. Here the CDR3 reads CASKTVYEQYF. The CDR3 nucleotides are TGCGCCAGCAAGACAGTCTACGAGCAGTACTTC.

The table lists this clone with a few counts. The chain uses TRBV4-3 and TRBJ2-1; 11 bases align to TRBD2. This CDR3 contains 17 residues. The ends lost 1 base at V and 6 bases at J; junction bases unmatched: 8. Germline values: CDR1 LGHNA, CDR2 YSLEER. The CDR3: CASSQVLSGGAVNEQFF. For the CDR3, the DNA is TGCGCCAGCAGCCAAGTCCTTAGCGGGGGGGCGGTCAATGAGCAGTTCTTC.

The gene calls are TRBV2 and TRBJ2-3; no definite D call. From germline, CDR1 is SNHLY and CDR2 FYNNEI. This CDR3 contains 14 residues. V lost 9 bases, J lost 3 bases, and 16 bases lay in between. In nucleotides, the CDR3 is TGTGCCAGTCAAGAGACCACACGTACAGATACGCAGTATTTT. Its translation: CASQETTRTDTQYF. Drawing the rest from reference TRBV2 and TRBJ2-3, the complete variable domain is EPEVTQTPSHQVTQMGQEVILRCVPISNHLYFYWYRQILGQKVEFLVSFYNNEISEKSEIFDDQFSVERPDGSNFTLKIRSTKLEDSAMYFCASQETTRTDTQYFGPGTRLTVL.

J is TRBJ1-3 and V is TRBV7-9; no clear D. CDR3 length equals 11 residues. Germline lookup yields CDR1 SEHNR and CDR2 FQNEAQ (reference sequence). Trimming left V 10 bases short and J 7 bases short, with 11 bases between. CDR3 nucleotide sequence: TGTGCCATCCTCGGCGGGAACACCATATATTTT. This gives the protein CAILGGNTIYF.

The rearrangement joins TRBV4-3 to TRBJ1-2, with D maybe TRBD1 (6 bases). Germline CDR1 reads LGHNA; CDR2 reads YSLEER. The V end was cut by 0 bases, the J end by 4 bases, with 15 bases between. The CDR3 totals 16 residues. DNA for the CDR3: TGCGCCAGCAGCCAAGATAAGGGCAGGGGCCTCTATGGCTACACCTTC. Translation gives CASSQDKGRGLYGYTF.

The chain uses TRBV7-2 and TRBJ2-4, with 14 bases matching TRBD2. There are 18 residues in the CDR3. Per the germline V gene, CDR1 is SGHTA and CDR2 is FQGNSA. Losses at the gene ends were 5 bases for V and 0 bases for J; bases not matched to a gene: 6. The CDR3 region is CASSAGLAGGSAKNIQYF. The CDR3 DNA follows: TGTGCCAGCAGCGCTGGACTAGCGGGGGGCTCAGCCAAAAACATTCAGTACTTC.

V gene TRBV9 combines with J gene TRBJ1-1, with a tentative D call TRBD1 (5 bases). CDR3 length: 17 amino acids. V shed 4 bases and J shed 1 base, with 20 bases lying between them. Looked up from germline, CDR1 is SGDLS and CDR2 is YYNGEE. The CDR3, as DNA: TGTGCCAGCAGCTCAGGACTTAGGCGGGGGTCGAACACTGAAGCTTTCTTT. Residues: CASSSGLRRGSNTEAFF. Filled out from reference TRBV9 and TRBJ1-1, the complete variable domain reads DSGVTQTPKHLITATGQRVTLRCSPRSGDLSVYWYQQSLDQGLQFLIQYYNGEERAKGNILERFSAQQFPDLHSELNLSSLELGDSALYFCASSSGLRRGSNTEAFFGQGTRLTVV.

The V gene is TRBV28, the J gene TRBJ1-1; perhaps TRBD1 as D (6 bases). V was shortened by 3 bases and J by 1 base, with 12 bases between the two germline ends. CDR1 is MDHEN and CDR2 is SYDVKM in the germline V gene. CDR3 size: 15 residues. The chain's CDR3 is CASSLNGQKNTEAFF. CDR3 in DNA: TGTGCCAGCAGTTTGAATGGACAGAAGAACACTGAAGCTTTCTTT.

This clone turned up a few times. V is TRBV28 and J is TRBJ1-2; D is undetermined. This CDR3 region has 15 residues. The V gene's germline CDR1 is MDHEN and CDR2 SYDVKM. V was cut by 2 bases and J by 3 bases, with 13 bases left in between. CDR3 amino acids: CASSLMEKAHYGYTF. As DNA, the CDR3 is TGTGCCAGCAGTTTAATGGAGAAAGCGCACTATGGCTACACCTTC.

The chain couples TRBV4-1 to TRBJ2-3; TRBD2 aligns across 7 bases. This CDR3 is 15 amino acids long. The ends lost 2 bases at V and 0 bases at J; junction bases unmatched: 2. Germline-derived CDR1 and CDR2 are MGHRA and YSYEKL. The CDR3 nucleotides read TGCGCCAGCAGCCAACTAGCGGCTAGCACAGATACGCAGTATTTT. It is translated as CASSQLAASTDTQYF.

V is TRBV28 and J is TRBJ2-5; 9 bases are shared with TRBD1. Losses at the gene ends were 7 bases for V and 0 bases for J; bases not matched to a gene: 15. Germline CDR1 MDHEN, CDR2 SYDVKM. The CDR3 runs to 18 residues. The CDR3 coding sequence is TGTGCCAGCACCCATTCGGGGACAGGGCCACCGTACCAAGAGACCCAGTACTTC. It translates to CASTHSGTGPPYQETQYF.

This chain connects TRBV7-3 to TRBJ1-2, with TRBD1 identical over 8 bases. The CDR3 covers 14 residues. CDR1 is SGHTA, CDR2 FQGTGA, per germline. The V gene end was trimmed by 2 bases and the J gene end by 5 bases; junction bases not matched to a gene: 4. CDR3 residues: CASSLGGQGYGYTF. Here the CDR3 DNA reads TGTGCCAGCAGCTTAGGAGGACAGGGTTATGGCTACACCTTC.

The chain couples TRBV5-6 to TRBJ1-5; possible D gene TRBD1, 5 bases. V was pared by 5 bases and J by 0 bases, with 12 bases between. The CDR3 contains 15 residues. CDR1 is SGHDT, CDR2 YYEEEE, per germline. CDR3 DNA: TGTGCCAGCAGTCAGGGAAGCAATAGCAATCAGCCCCAGCATTTT. Translating it yields CASSQGSNSNQPQHF. Drawing the rest from reference TRBV5-6 and TRBJ1-5, the complete variable domain is DAGVTQSPTHLIKTRGQQVTLRCSPKSGHDTVSWYQQALGQGPQFIFQYYEEEERQRGNFPDRFSGHQFPNYSSELNVNALLLGDSALYLCASSQGSNSNQPQHFGDGTRLSIL.

The genes are TRBV7-6 and TRBJ1-2; 9 bases map to TRBD1. This CDR3 is built from 16 residues. The V gene end was trimmed by 5 bases and the J gene end by 0 bases; junction bases not matched to a gene: 7. Per germline, CDR1 SGHVS and CDR2 FNYEAQ. The CDR3 reads CASSPGQGPANYGYTF. The CDR3 nucleotides are TGTGCCAGCAGCCCCGGACAGGGGCCAGCTAACTATGGCTACACCTTC.

The chain is built from TRBV15 and TRBJ2-1; D remains ambiguous. CDR1 is LNHNV and CDR2 is YYDKDF in the germline V gene (reference sequence). The CDR3 sequence is 13 residues long. The V end was cut by 0 bases, the J end by 13 bases, with 13 bases between. CDR3 coding DNA: TGTGCCACCAGCAGAGATGGTAGGTCAGCACAGTTCTTC. Its translation: CATSRDGRSAQFF.

The chain joins TRBV4-3 to TRBJ2-7, with 8 nucleotides matching TRBD1. The CDR3 has 15 residues. Looked up from germline, CDR1 is LGHNA and CDR2 is YSLEER. J gave up 2 bases and V 1 base, and 4 bases lay outside the gene matches. DNA of the CDR3: TGCGCCAGCAGCCAAGCTAGGACAGGGCCCTACGAGCAGTACTTC. Its protein is CASSQARTGPYEQYF.

Comments on this clone: The identical CDR3 is also encoded by other nucleotide sequences in the sample. This chain joins TRBV6-6 and TRBJ1-1; D call uncertain. CDR1 and CDR2 from the germline V gene are MNHNY and SVGAGI (reference sequence). Trimming pared 0 bases from V and 4 bases from J, leaving 15 bases between. CDR3 size: 16 residues. The CDR3 loop reads CASSYSVDPLVTEAFF. The DNA of the CDR3 is TGTGCCAGCAGTTACTCGGTAGACCCACTGGTCACTGAAGCTTTCTTT.

In its sample, this clone was seen a few times. The chain recombines TRBV7-9 with TRBJ2-1; TRBD2 agrees at 11 bases. Germline-derived CDR1 and CDR2 are SEHNR and FQNEAQ (reference sequence). After removal of 3 bases from V and 9 bases from J, the junction contained 16 bases not matched to a gene. This CDR3 is 18 amino acids long. DNA of the CDR3: TGTGCCAGCAGCTTCTTCGGGATAGCGGGGGGGCATAGCAGTGAGCAGTTCTTC. Residues: CASSFFGIAGGHSSEQFF.

The genes are TRBV2 and TRBJ1-1; D gene unclear. The CDR3 has 13 amino acids. CDR1 SNHLY and CDR2 FYNNEI come from the germline V gene. Trimming left V 10 bases short and J 0 bases short, with 12 bases between. As DNA, the CDR3 is TGTGCCACCTCGCGAGACATGAACACTGAAGCTTTCTTT. It is translated as CATSRDMNTEAFF.

The genes are TRBV6-6 and TRBJ1-2; 11 bases fit TRBD1. The CDR3 totals 14 residues. The germline CDR1 and CDR2 sequences are MNHNY and SVGAGI (reference sequence). Trimming at V came to 6 bases and at J to 4 bases, leaving 4 bases not matched to a gene. The CDR3 DNA sequence: TGTGCCAGCAGAGGACAGGGGGCGAGCTATGGCTACACCTTC. It specifies CASRGQGASYGYTF.